This TCR beta chain was recovered during a study of cytomegalovirus exposure and HLA in healthy donors. Study-wide results and limits: Links to common viral pathogens appeared, in a later analysis, for several of the most significant clusters. A further, later analysis showed that HLA-associated TCR beta chains (compared with equally common others) were more clonally expanded. Earlier findings revealed that most TCR beta V segments proved productive either about 90% or about 30% of the time.

This clone was recorded once. The antigen is undetermined. This CDR3 region has 14 residues. With 7 bases removed from V and 4 bases from J, the gap between germline ends came to 16 bases. Looked up from germline, CDR1 is WSHSY and CDR2 is SAAADI. PCR employed 60 Vbeta and 13 Jbeta primers. Under the authors' procedure: Around 9.9 million shared chains were among the roughly 78 million unique TCR beta chains that a later analysis counted. Sequencing was performed with immunoSEQ multiplex PCR; in TCRdb, only in-frame clones are kept and a portion is missing. V, J and clone size are taken as reported in that table, and D and trimming were inferred from the DNA itself. The sample lists about 140,000 clones; about 70% were seen once.

The chain links TRBV10-2 to TRBJ1-2, with D unresolved. This receptor was taken from a woman aged 35 to 49 in good health and CMV-seronegative. Sequenced material: PBMCs. CDR3 sequence: CASTPGDPVYGYTF. CDR3 bases: TGCGCCAGCACCCCGGGAGATCCAGTCTATGGCTACACCTTC.